This T cell receptor (beta chain) came from a study of persistence of HIV-infected CD4 T cells. Study-wide points: Rare CMV-responding cells carrying HIV-1 proviruses were not analyzed separately for TCR. Degenerate expanded CDR3beta sequences were enriched among CMV- and Gag-responding cells. Compared with CD3/CD28-stimulated cells, CMV- and Gag-responding cells showed lower TCRbeta richness.

This CDR3 has 15 amino acids. Germline-derived CDR1 and CDR2 are SGHTA and FQGNSA. The trim removed 5 bases at V and 3 bases at J, leaving 9 bases unmatched. Remarks on this clone: The antigen is not known.

Lysates of CMV-infected fibroblasts at around 9.8 ug/mL stimulated these cells. Sorted nonresponding memory CD4+ T cells were CD40L-negative, CD69-negative, CD45RO-high. The immunoSEQ assay was version 4, run in survey mode. TCRdb's table, derived via immunoSEQ multiplex PCR, lists solely in-frame clones and lacks some. Here the sample spans about 33,000 clones, about 81% being singletons. This clonotype was sampled from an adult woman with HIV who was CMV-seropositive. The V call is TRBV7-2, the J call TRBJ2-7; 8 positions agree with TRBD2. The starting material was CD4+ T cells sorted from PBMCs after roughly 18-hour stimulation, obtained from a patient who received antiretroviral therapy. The CDR3 reads CASSAGRGRGYEQYF. CDR3 in DNA: TGTGCCAGCAGCGCCGGGAGGGGTAGGGGCTACGAGCAGTACTTC.